This entry lists 30 T cell receptor beta chains sequenced from one sample in a study of breast tumors, draining lymph nodes, adjacent tissues. TCRdb fed the multiplex PCR reads into MiXCR, producing one record per CDR3 protein. Among about 21,000 distinct CDR3 sequences listed, 40% to 45% were seen once. The sequenced material came from breast tumor tissue. These TCRs come from a female donor with breast cancer. Some clones in this sample may be carry-over from other donors' samples.

This clonotype was found many times. The CDR3: CASTRLNSNQPQHF. In DNA, the CDR3 is TGTGCCAGCACCCGCCTTAATAGCAATCAGCCCCAGCATTTT. This sequence joins TRBV2 and TRBJ1-5; D unresolved. Germline V CDR1 and CDR2: SNHLY, FYNNEI. Trimming took off 7 bases at V and 0 bases at J, with 10 bases between the two ends. CDR3 size: 14 residues.

This clonotype is categorized as medium-sized. The CDR3 protein is CASSFGDTGELFF. The DNA of the CDR3 is TGCGCCAGCAGCTTTGGGGACACCGGGGAGCTGTTTTTT. The V call is TRBV5-1, the J call TRBJ2-2; D is undetermined. Trimming stripped 2 bases from V and 3 bases from J, with 5 bases between. The CDR3 has 13 residues. In germline, CDR1 is SGHRS, CDR2 YFSETQ.

V is TRBV7-8 and J is TRBJ1-2; 8 bases align to TRBD1. The V gene's germline CDR1 is SGHVS and CDR2 FQNEAQ. V dropped 8 bases and J dropped 4; count of bases not matched to a gene: 9. CDR3 size: 14 residues. This chain's CDR3 is CASGQQDRAYGYTF. The CDR3 DNA is TGTGCCAGCGGGCAGCAGGACAGGGCCTATGGCTACACCTTC.

This clonotype has ten or more counts. The J gene is TRBJ1-2, the V gene TRBV14; D gene ambiguous. Germline lookup yields CDR1 SGHDN and CDR2 FVKESK. CDR3 size: 16 residues. V was trimmed by 6 bases and J by 1 base, leaving 18 bases between them. The CDR3, as DNA: TGTGCCAGCAGTCCTGGGCAGGTCGGGGATAACTATGGCTACACCTTC. It yields the protein CASSPGQVGDNYGYTF.

This clonotype is deemed medium-sized. The chain links TRBV5-1 to TRBJ2-3; 9 bases are shared with TRBD2. The CDR3 is 17 amino acids. V lost 0 bases to trimming and J lost 1 base; unmatched junction nucleotides: 6. CDR1 is SGHRS, CDR2 YFSETQ, per germline. The CDR3 DNA sequence: TGCGCCAGCAGCTTGGCCGGCGGGGGGGCCGGCACAGATACGCAGTATTTT. Amino acid sequence: CASSLAGGGAGTDTQYF.

Note on this clonotype: One end of the junction varies from germline; a read error may be responsible. The genes are TRBV7-6 and TRBJ1-4; 10 bases map to TRBD1. CDR1 is SGHVS and CDR2 is FNYEAQ in the germline V gene. This CDR3 has 16 amino acids. Here the CDR3 DNA reads TGTGCCAGCAGCCTAAGCACCGGGACAGGGGATGAAAAACTGCTTTTT. This gives the protein CASSLSTGTGDEKLLF.

The chain joins TRBV6-2 or TRBV6-3 to TRBJ1-3; D call uncertain. Trimming removed 2 bases from V and 0 bases from J, with 14 bases in between. This CDR3 contains 17 residues. CDR1 is MNHEY, CDR2 SVGEGT, per germline. The CDR3 nucleotides read TGTGCCAGCAGTTACCCCGTTGGCATCCTCTCTGGAAACACCATATATTTT. It yields the protein CASSYPVGILSGNTIYF.

This clonotype has more than one count but fewer than ten. The J gene is TRBJ2-3, the V gene TRBV6-4; D is tentatively TRBD1 or TRBD2 (6 bases each). There are 16 residues in the CDR3. From germline, CDR1 is MRHNA and CDR2 SNTAGT. Trimming removed 0 bases at V and 4 bases at J, with 14 bases between. The CDR3 DNA reads as TGTGCCAGCAGTGACTCGACGGGGGCCGGTCCAGATACGCAGTATTTT. It specifies CASSDSTGAGPDTQYF.

Concerning this clonotype: One end of the junction varies from germline; a read error may be responsible. This rearrangement joins TRBV7-2 to TRBJ2-1; TRBD2 aligns across 14 bases. The CDR3 totals 15 residues. Germline CDR1 and CDR2: SGHTA and FQGNSA. The CDR3 spells CASSPGLAGGNEQLF. The CDR3 region has the DNA TGTGCCAGCAGCCCCGGACTAGCGGGGGGCAATGAGCAGCTCTTC.

V usage is TRBV5-1 and J usage is TRBJ2-3; TRBD1 agrees at 11 bases. CDR1 is SGHRS and CDR2 is YFSETQ in the germline V gene. The CDR3 totals 17 residues. V shed 0 bases and J 6 bases; nucleotides not matched to a gene: 9. CDR3 sequence (DNA): TGCGCCAGCAGCTTGGTCGGGACAGGGGGGGCCCTCGATACGCAGTATTTT. As protein: CASSLVGTGGALDTQYF. Full variable domain (remainder filled in from reference TRBV5-1 and TRBJ2-3): KAGVTQTPRYLIKTRGQQVTLSCSPISGHRSVSWYQQTPGQGLQFLFEYFSETQRNKGNFPGRFSGRQFSNSRSEMNVSTLELGDSALYLCASSLVGTGGALDTQYFGPGTRLTVL.

The CDR3 DNA sequence: TGTGCCAGCAGTGAAGTCTCTAACTATGGCTACACCTTC. Translated: CASSEVSNYGYTF. V usage is TRBV6-1 and J usage is TRBJ1-2; D call uncertain. The V gene lost 1 base and the J gene lost 0 bases, with 3 bases spanning the gap. The germline CDR1 and CDR2 sequences are MNHNS and SASEGT. The CDR3 runs 13 residues.

This clonotype was counted at least ten times. The chain is built from TRBV19 and TRBJ2-1; D is perhaps TRBD2 (5 bases). V was trimmed by 6 bases and J by 0 bases, leaving 9 bases between them. The germline V gene encodes CDR1 LNHDA and CDR2 SQIVND (reference sequence). The CDR3 loop spans 14 amino acids. The CDR3 nucleotides are TGTGCCAGTAGCCTGAGGGCCTCCTACAATGAGCAGTTCTTC. It translates to CASSLRASYNEQFF. Looking up the rest from reference TRBV19 and TRBJ2-1 gives the full variable domain: DGGITQSPKYLFRKEGQNVTLSCEQNLNHDAMYWYRQDPGQGLRLIYYSQIVNDFQKGDIAEGYSVSREKKESFPLTVTSAQKNPTAFYLCASSLRASYNEQFFGPGTRLTVL.

In its sample, this clonotype was seen a few times. V is TRBV6-5 and J is TRBJ1-2, with 11 bases matching TRBD1. After removal of 2 bases from V and 8 bases from J, the junction contained 10 bases not matched to a gene. This CDR3 contains 16 residues. Germline CDR1 MNHEY, CDR2 SVGAGI. Here the CDR3 DNA reads TGTGCCAGCAGTTACGACCCGGCGGGACAGGGGGGCGGCTACACCTTC. Translation gives CASSYDPAGQGGGYTF.

For this clonotype: Its ends do not fully match the called genes, so a read error is possible. The V and J genes are TRBV10-1 and TRBJ2-3; tentatively, D is TRBD2 (6 bases). The CDR3 extends over 17 amino acids. Germline CDR1 is WNHNN and CDR2 is SYGVQD (reference sequence). In DNA, the CDR3 is TGCGCCAGCAGTGATCGGGTGGGGGACTCAAGCACAGACACGCAGTATTTT. Translating gives CASSDRVGDSSTDTQYF.

J is TRBJ2-2 and V is TRBV15; TRBD2 agrees at 14 bases. CDR3 length equals 16 residues. V was pared by 3 bases and J by 8 bases, with 5 bases of the junction left unmatched. Germline CDR1 LNHNV, CDR2 YYDKDF (reference sequence). This chain's CDR3 is CATSRGLAGAYGELFF. CDR3 coding DNA: TGTGCCACCAGCAGGGGACTAGCGGGAGCGTATGGGGAGCTGTTTTTT. The entire variable domain, with the rest obtained from reference TRBV15 and TRBJ2-2, is as follows: DAMVIQNPRYQVTQFGKPVTLSCSQTLNHNVMYWYQQKSSQAPKLLFHYYDKDFNNEADTPDNFQSRRPNTSFCFLDIRSPGLGDTAMYLCATSRGLAGAYGELFFGEGSRLTVL.

This clonotype was recorded many times. The V and J genes are TRBV12-3 or TRBV12-4 and TRBJ2-3; the D gene is possibly TRBD2 (5 bases). Between the trimmed V and J ends, which lost 0 bases and 6 bases, there was a span of 7 bases. This CDR3 contains 13 residues. The CDR3 DNA sequence: TGTGCCAGCAGTTTAGCGCGGGTGGATACGCAGTATTTT. It codes for CASSLARVDTQYF.

This clonotype was found a few times. This CDR3 is CASSGGGDIQYF. As DNA, the CDR3 is TGTGCCAGCAGCGGGGGTGGGGACATTCAGTACTTC. The chain couples TRBV11-3 to TRBJ2-4, with D possibly being TRBD1 or TRBD2 (5 bases each). The V end lost 5 bases, the J end lost 8 bases, and 10 bases lay between the germline ends. Per the germline V gene, CDR1 is SGHNT and CDR2 is YENEEA. This CDR3 is built from 12 residues. Together with reference TRBV11-3 and TRBJ2-4, the CDR3 gives the full variable domain: EAGVVQSPRYKIIEKKQPVAFWCNPISGHNTLYWYLQNLGQGPELLIRYENEEAVDDSQLPKDRFSAERLKGVDSTLKIQPAELGDSAVYLCASSGGGDIQYFGAGTRLSVL.

This clonotype has a count of ten or more. This sequence joins TRBV30 and TRBJ2-7, with 8 bases aligning to TRBD1. Germline lookup yields CDR1 GTSNPN and CDR2 SVGIG (reference sequence). Germline trimming cut 3 bases from V and 2 bases from J; bases unmatched to any gene: 3. The CDR3 is made up of 13 amino acids. CDR3 residues: CAWSGQGPYEQYF. In DNA, the CDR3 is TGTGCCTGGAGCGGACAGGGTCCCTACGAGCAGTACTTC.

The chain recombines TRBV20-1 with TRBJ2-6; 9 bases are a match to TRBD1. The V gene's germline CDR1 is DFQATT and CDR2 SNEGSKA (reference sequence). Trimming removed 4 bases from V and 2 bases from J; junction bases left unmatched: 12. This CDR3 comprises 18 residues. The DNA for the CDR3 is TGCAGTGCTACGGGACAGGGATCCCATGGGGCTGGGGCCAACGTCCTGACTTTC. Residues: CSATGQGSHGAGANVLTF.

This clonotype was recorded at least ten times. This sequence joins TRBV12-3 or TRBV12-4 and TRBJ1-5, with 10 bases aligning to TRBD1. The CDR3 is 18 amino acids. The ends lost 5 bases at V and 0 bases at J; junction bases unmatched: 10. This CDR3 reads CASSPRTGGLNSNQPQHF. The CDR3 nucleotides read TGTGCCAGCAGTCCGAGGACAGGGGGACTAAATAGCAATCAGCCCCAGCATTTT.

Concerning this clonotype itself: One end of the junction does not line up with germline, which may come from a read error. This rearrangement joins TRBV20-1 to TRBJ2-3, with a weak D call TRBD2 (5 bases). Germline V gene sequence: CDR1 DFQATT, CDR2 SNEGSKA (reference sequence). The CDR3 totals 12 residues. CDR3 protein: CSAQSGTDTPYF. The CDR3 bases are TGCAGTGCTCAAAGCGGAACAGATACGCCGTATTTT.

This clonotype was picked up many times. The chain couples TRBV20-1 to TRBJ2-2, with 13 positions matching TRBD2. Per the germline V gene, CDR1 is DFQATT and CDR2 is SNEGSKA (reference sequence). The CDR3 totals 16 residues. The J segment lost 1 base and the V segment lost 6 bases, leaving 5 bases of the junction unmatched. The CDR3 spells CSAGLAGARNTGELFF. CDR3 sequence (DNA): TGCAGTGCAGGACTAGCGGGAGCTCGGAACACCGGGGAGCTGTTTTTT.

In its sample, this clonotype is medium-sized. The CDR3 region has the DNA TGCAGTGCTCCCGGACAGGGGTCCCTCGAAGATACGCAGTATTTT. Protein product: CSAPGQGSLEDTQYF. The V and J genes are TRBV20-1 and TRBJ2-3, with 9 bases identical to TRBD1. Germline CDR1 reads DFQATT; CDR2 reads SNEGSKA (reference sequence). This CDR3 comprises 15 residues. Trimming removed 5 bases from V and 5 bases from J; junction bases left unmatched: 11.

V and J are TRBV2 and TRBJ1-4; no reliable D call. The V end was cut by 5 bases, the J end by 5 bases, with 18 bases between. Germline V gene lookup returns CDR1 SNHLY and CDR2 FYNNEI. The CDR3 is 16 residues long. This CDR3 reads CASSPPKPTPNEKLFF. The CDR3 nucleotides are TGTGCCAGCAGTCCCCCAAAGCCCACTCCCAATGAAAAACTGTTTTTT.

The rearrangement links TRBV5-1 to TRBJ2-7, with no clear D. The germline V gene has CDR1 SGHRS and CDR2 YFSETQ. Deletions cut 1 base from V and 0 bases from J, with 8 bases between. CDR3 length: 14 residues. This CDR3 is CASSLTAYSYEQYF. The CDR3 nucleotides are TGCGCCAGCAGCTTGACAGCTTACTCCTACGAGCAGTACTTC. Drawing the rest from reference TRBV5-1 and TRBJ2-7, the complete variable domain is KAGVTQTPRYLIKTRGQQVTLSCSPISGHRSVSWYQQTPGQGLQFLFEYFSETQRNKGNFPGRFSGRQFSNSRSEMNVSTLELGDSALYLCASSLTAYSYEQYFGPGTRLTVT.

In DNA, the CDR3 is TGTGCCAGCAAGCATGAGCGTAACACTGAAGCTTTCTTT. Translation gives CASKHERNTEAFF. The chain combines TRBV7-8 with TRBJ1-1, with D unclear. Germline CDR1 reads SGHVS; CDR2 reads FQNEAQ. V gave up 7 bases and J gave up 2 bases, with 11 bases separating them. The CDR3 is made up of 13 amino acids.

The rearrangement links TRBV13 to TRBJ2-7; possible D gene TRBD2, 7 bases. The ends were cut back, 2 bases at V and 0 bases at J, with 20 bases in the middle. CDR1 and CDR2 from the germline V gene are PRHDT and FYEKMQ (reference sequence). This CDR3 is built from 18 residues. The CDR3 loop reads CASSLRLRGGLNSYEQYF. The CDR3 DNA reads as TGTGCCAGCAGCTTACGGCTTAGGGGGGGCCTCAACTCCTACGAGCAGTACTTC.

This clonotype was counted at least ten times. This chain connects TRBV4-2 to TRBJ2-3; 8 nucleotides match TRBD2. CDR3 length: 16 amino acids. Germline V gene data show CDR1 as LGHNA and CDR2 as YNFKEQ. The ends lost 0 bases at V and 4 bases at J; junction bases unmatched: 6. In nucleotides, the CDR3 is TGTGCCAGCAGCCAAGATGCCGGGGGGGCCCCAGATACGCAGTATTTT. The encoded protein is CASSQDAGGAPDTQYF.

This clonotype was counted at least ten times. V gene TRBV20-1 combines with J gene TRBJ2-7; TRBD1 aligns across 7 bases. V was clipped by 5 bases and J by 4 bases; unmatched bases: 8. The CDR3 sequence is 13 residues long. Germline lookup yields CDR1 DFQATT and CDR2 SNEGSKA (reference sequence). This CDR3 is CSACPGTVYEQYF. CDR3 in DNA: TGCAGTGCTTGTCCCGGGACAGTTTACGAGCAGTACTTC.

V is TRBV6-1 and J is TRBJ2-7, with no clear D. Looked up from germline, CDR1 is MNHNS and CDR2 is SASEGT. The CDR3 is 14 amino acids. Trimming removed 6 bases at V and 0 bases at J, with 12 bases between. This CDR3 reads CASRPAYSSYEQYF. The CDR3 DNA reads as TGTGCCAGCAGACCAGCCTATAGCTCCTACGAGCAGTACTTC.